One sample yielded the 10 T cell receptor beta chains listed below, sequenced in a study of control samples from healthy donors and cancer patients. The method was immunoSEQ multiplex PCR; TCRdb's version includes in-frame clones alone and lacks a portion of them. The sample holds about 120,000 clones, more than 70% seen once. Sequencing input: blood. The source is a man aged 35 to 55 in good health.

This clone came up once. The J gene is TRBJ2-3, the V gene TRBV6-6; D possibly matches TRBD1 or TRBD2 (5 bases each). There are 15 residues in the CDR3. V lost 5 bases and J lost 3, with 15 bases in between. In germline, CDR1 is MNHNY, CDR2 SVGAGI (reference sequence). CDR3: CASSGPSGGTDTQYF. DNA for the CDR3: TGTGCCAGCAGTGGCCCCTCTGGGGGAACAGATACGCAGTATTTT.

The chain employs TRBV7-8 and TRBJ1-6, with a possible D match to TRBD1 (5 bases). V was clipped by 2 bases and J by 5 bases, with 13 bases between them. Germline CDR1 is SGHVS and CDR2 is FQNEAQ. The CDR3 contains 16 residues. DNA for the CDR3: TGTGCCAGCAGCTTATTTGTTGGGACGGATAATTCACCCCTCCACTTT. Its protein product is CASSLFVGTDNSPLHF.

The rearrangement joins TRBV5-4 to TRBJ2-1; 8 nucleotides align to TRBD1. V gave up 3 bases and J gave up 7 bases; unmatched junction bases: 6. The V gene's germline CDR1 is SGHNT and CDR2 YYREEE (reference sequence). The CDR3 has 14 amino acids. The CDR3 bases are TGTGCCAGCAGCTCAAGGACAGGGAATAATGAGCAGTTCTTC. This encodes CASSSRTGNNEQFF.

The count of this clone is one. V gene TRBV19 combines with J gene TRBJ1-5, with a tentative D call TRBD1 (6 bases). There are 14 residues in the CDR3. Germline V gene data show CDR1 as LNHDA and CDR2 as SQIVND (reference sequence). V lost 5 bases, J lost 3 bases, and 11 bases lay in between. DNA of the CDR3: TGTGCCAGTAGTCTCCGGGACAACAATCAGCCCCAGCATTTT. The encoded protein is CASSLRDNNQPQHF.

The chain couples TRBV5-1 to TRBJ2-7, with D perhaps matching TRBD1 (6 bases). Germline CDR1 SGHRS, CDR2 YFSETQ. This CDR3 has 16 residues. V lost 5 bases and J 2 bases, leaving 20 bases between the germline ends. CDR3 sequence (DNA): TGCGCCAGCAGACCGAATAGACAGGTTATAACCTACGAGCAGTACTTC. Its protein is CASRPNRQVITYEQYF.

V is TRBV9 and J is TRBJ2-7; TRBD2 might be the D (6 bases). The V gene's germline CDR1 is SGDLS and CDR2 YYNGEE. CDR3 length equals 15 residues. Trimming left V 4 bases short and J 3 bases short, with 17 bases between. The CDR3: CASSFGDSSNYEQYF. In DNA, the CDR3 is TGTGCCAGCAGCTTTGGGGACTCATCGAACTACGAGCAGTACTTC.

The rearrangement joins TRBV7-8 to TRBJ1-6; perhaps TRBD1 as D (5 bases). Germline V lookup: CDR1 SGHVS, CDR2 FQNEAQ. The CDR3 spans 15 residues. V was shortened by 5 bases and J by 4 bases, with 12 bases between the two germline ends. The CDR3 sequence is CASSTAGYYNSPLHF. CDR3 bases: TGTGCCAGCAGCACCGCAGGGTATTATAATTCACCCCTCCACTTT.

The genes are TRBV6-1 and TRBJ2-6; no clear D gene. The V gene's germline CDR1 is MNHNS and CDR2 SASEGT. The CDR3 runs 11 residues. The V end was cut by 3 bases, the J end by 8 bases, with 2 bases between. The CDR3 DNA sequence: TGTGCCAGCAGTGAGCCCAACGTCCTGACTTTC. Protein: CASSEPNVLTF.

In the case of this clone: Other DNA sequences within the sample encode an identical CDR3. The DNA for the CDR3 is TGTGCCAGCAGCCTCTCAAGCACAGATACGCAGTATTTT. Translated: CASSLSSTDTQYF. This chain joins TRBV7-9 and TRBJ2-3, with no clear D. This CDR3 region has 13 residues. Germline-derived CDR1 and CDR2 are SEHNR and FQNEAQ (reference sequence). V dropped 5 bases and J dropped 0 bases, with 6 bases sitting between them.

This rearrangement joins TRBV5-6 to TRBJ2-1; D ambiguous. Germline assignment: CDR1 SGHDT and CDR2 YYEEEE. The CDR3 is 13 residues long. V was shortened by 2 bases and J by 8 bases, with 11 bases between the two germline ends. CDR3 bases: TGTGCCAGCAGCTTTGGCGCCCGGGATGAGCAGTTCTTC. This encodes CASSFGARDEQFF.